Here is one T cell receptor beta chain with its context. The target antigen is unknown. This sample stems from a study of T cell responses to AZD1222 COVID-19 vaccine. The study's findings and limits: Baseline serology detected seropositivity in only a handful of AZD1222 recipients. In all cases, repertoires were sampled only after the peak T cell response. Breadth and depth of Spike-specific TCRs rose after two AZD1222 doses. Epitopes outside B.1.351 and B.1.1.7 mutated regions reportedly drew nearly half of spike TCRs.

The germline V gene has CDR1 SNHLY and CDR2 FYNNEI. The length of the CDR3 is 18 residues. The V and J ends lost 2 bases and 2 bases respectively, with 19 bases between them. The assay was immunoSEQ multiplex PCR, and TCRdb's table has in-frame clones only and misses some. The sample yields 110,000 or so clones, approximately 86% seen once. The clonotype originates from an adult in good health. V and J are TRBV2 and TRBJ1-5, with a tentative D call TRBD1 (5 bases). The starting material was peripheral blood, obtained on day 0 of MenACWY control vaccination. As DNA, the CDR3 is TGTGCCAGCAGTGAACGGGCTTGGGGGAGCGATGGCAATCAGCCCCAGCATTTT. Protein sequence: CASSERAWGSDGNQPQHF.